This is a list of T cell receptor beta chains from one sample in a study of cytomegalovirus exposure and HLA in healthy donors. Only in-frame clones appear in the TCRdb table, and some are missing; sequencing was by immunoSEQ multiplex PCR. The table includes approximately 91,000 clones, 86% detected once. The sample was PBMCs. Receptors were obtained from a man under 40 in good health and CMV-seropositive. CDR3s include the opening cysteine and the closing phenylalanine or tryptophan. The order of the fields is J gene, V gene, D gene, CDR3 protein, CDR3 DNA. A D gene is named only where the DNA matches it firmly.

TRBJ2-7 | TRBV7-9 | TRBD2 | CASSLAWPSGSFGYEQYF | TGTGCCAGCAGCTTAGCGTGGCCTAGCGGGAGTTTTGGCTACGAGCAGTACTTC
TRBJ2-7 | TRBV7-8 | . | CASSSRGPGLNYEQYF | TGTGCCAGCAGCTCTAGGGGCCCGGGACTCAACTACGAGCAGTACTTC
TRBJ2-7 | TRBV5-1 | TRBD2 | CASSFLAGGTYEQYF | TGCGCCAGCAGCTTCTTAGCGGGAGGTACCTACGAGCAGTACTTC
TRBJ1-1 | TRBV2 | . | CASSPRTEAFF | TGTGCCAGCAGTCCCCGGACTGAAGCTTTCTTT
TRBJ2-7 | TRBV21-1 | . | CASSKQPGGEVSYEQYF | TGTGCCAGCAGCAAACAGCCAGGGGGAGAGGTTTCCTACGAGCAGTACTTC
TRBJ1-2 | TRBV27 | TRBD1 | CASSMTGEGIYGYTF | TGTGCCAGCAGTATGACAGGGGAGGGGATCTATGGCTACACCTTC
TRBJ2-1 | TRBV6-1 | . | CASSDLGGDNEQFF | TGTGCCAGCAGTGATCTCGGAGGGGACAATGAGCAGTTCTTC
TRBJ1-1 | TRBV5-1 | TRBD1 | CASSLRTGGTEAFF | TGCGCCAGCAGCCTCAGGACAGGGGGGACTGAAGCTTTCTTT
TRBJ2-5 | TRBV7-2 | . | CASSWGGLAGTQYF | TGTGCCAGCAGCTGGGGGGGCTTGGCGGGGACCCAGTACTTC
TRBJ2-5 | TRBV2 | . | CASRTDRYEETQYF | TGTGCCAGCAGAACCGACAGGTACGAAGAGACCCAGTACTTC
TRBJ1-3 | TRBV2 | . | CASATPGAGNTIYF | TGTGCCAGCGCCACCCCGGGAGCTGGAAACACCATATATTTT
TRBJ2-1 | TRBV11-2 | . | CASSFFREQFF | TGTGCCAGCAGCTTTTTCAGGGAGCAGTTCTTC
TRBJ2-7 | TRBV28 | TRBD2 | CASRPGTSSYEQYF | TGTGCCAGCAGGCCCGGGACTAGCTCCTACGAGCAGTACTTC
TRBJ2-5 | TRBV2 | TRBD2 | CASPELAGQETQYF | TGTGCCAGCCCGGAACTAGCGGGACAAGAGACCCAGTACTTC
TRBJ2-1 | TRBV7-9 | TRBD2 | CASSPRGLAGGRNEQFF | TGTGCCAGCAGCCCCCGGGGACTAGCGGGAGGGCGGAATGAGCAGTTCTTC
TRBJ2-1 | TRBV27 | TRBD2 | CASSPGLAGYNEQFF | TGTGCCAGCAGCCCCGGACTAGCTGGGTACAATGAGCAGTTCTTC
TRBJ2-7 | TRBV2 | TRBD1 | CASSDGRGGQGQYF | TGTGCCAGCAGTGACGGCAGGGGGGGACAGGGGCAGTACTTC
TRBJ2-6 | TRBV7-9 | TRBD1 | CASSIRQGAGANVLTF | TGTGCCAGCAGCATCCGACAGGGGGCCGGGGCCAACGTCCTGACTTTC
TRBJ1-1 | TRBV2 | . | CASSDTGEAFF | TGTGCCAGCAGTGACACAGGTGAAGCTTTCTTT
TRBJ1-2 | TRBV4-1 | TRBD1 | CASSQDAGQGVYGYTF | TGCGCCAGCAGCCAAGATGCGGGACAGGGTGTTTATGGCTACACCTTC
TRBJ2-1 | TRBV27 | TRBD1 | CASSSPGQGHNEQFF | TGTGCCAGCAGTTCACCGGGACAGGGACACAATGAGCAGTTCTTC
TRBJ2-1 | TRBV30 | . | CAWATSLLYNEQFF | TGTGCCTGGGCCACTAGCCTCCTCTACAATGAGCAGTTCTTC
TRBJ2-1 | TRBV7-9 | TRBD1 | CASSETGSSYNEQFF | TGTGCCAGCAGCGAGACAGGGAGCTCCTACAATGAGCAGTTCTTC
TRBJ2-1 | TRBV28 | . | CASSLRLARYNEQFF | TGTGCCAGCAGTTTAAGGCTAGCTAGGTACAATGAGCAGTTCTTC
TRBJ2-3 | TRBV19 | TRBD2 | CASSNPGLAGDTQYF | TGTGCCAGTAGTAATCCGGGACTAGCGGGAGATACGCAGTATTTT
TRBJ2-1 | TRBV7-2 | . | CASSLRVAGQGLNNEQFF | TGTGCCAGCAGCTTACGGGTCGCGGGGCAGGGACTCAACAATGAGCAGTTCTTC
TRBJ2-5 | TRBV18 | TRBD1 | CASSPRDRVETQYF | TGTGCCAGCTCACCACGGGACAGGGTTGAGACCCAGTACTTC